This entry features one T cell receptor (beta chain) sequence. No antigen is known for it. This specimen belongs to a study of cytomegalovirus exposure and HLA in healthy donors. Vbeta (60) and Jbeta (13) primers were used in the PCR. Using immunoSEQ multiplex PCR, the repertoire was profiled, and TCRdb retains in-frame clones only, with some absent. Counted here are around 80,000 clones, under 80% occurring once; the ten biggest clones make up approximately 6%. Findings and limits, study-wide: Relative to equally common others, HLA-associated TCR beta chains showed greater clonal expansion in a later analysis. Most subjects had HLA-A and HLA-B alleles reportedly predicted accurately by TCR beta sequences. In terms of immune exposure information, only CMV serostatus was available.

Looked up from germline, CDR1 is MNHEY and CDR2 is SMNVEV (reference sequence). With V trimmed by 6 bases and J by 6 bases, 6 bases remained unmatched. CDR3 length equals 14 residues. Sequencing was done on a sample of PBMCs. The J gene is TRBJ2-7, the V gene TRBV27, with TRBD2 matching over 12 bases. The clonotype comes from a young man in good health and CMV-seropositive. The DNA of the CDR3 is TGTGCCAGCAGACCTAGCGGGAGGGCTGCCGAGCAGTACTTC. Translated: CASRPSGRAAEQYF.